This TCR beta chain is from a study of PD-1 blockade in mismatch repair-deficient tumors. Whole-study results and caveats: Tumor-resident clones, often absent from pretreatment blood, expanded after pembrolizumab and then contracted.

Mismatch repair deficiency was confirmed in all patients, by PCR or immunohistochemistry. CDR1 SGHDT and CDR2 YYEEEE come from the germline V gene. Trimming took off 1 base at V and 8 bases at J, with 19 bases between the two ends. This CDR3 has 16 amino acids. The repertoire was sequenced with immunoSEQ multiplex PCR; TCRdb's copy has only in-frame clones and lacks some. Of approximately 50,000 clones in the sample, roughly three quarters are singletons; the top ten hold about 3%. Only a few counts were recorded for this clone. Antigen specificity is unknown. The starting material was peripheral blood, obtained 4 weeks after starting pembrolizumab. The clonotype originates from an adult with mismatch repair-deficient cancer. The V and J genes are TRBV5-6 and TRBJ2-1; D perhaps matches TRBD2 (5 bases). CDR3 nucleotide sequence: TGTGCCAGCAGCTTGCTCTTAGCGAGGTACGTCGATGAGCAGTTCTTC. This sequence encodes CASSLLLARYVDEQFF.